Listed below are T cell receptor beta chains from one sample, sequenced in a study of control samples from healthy donors and cancer patients. Repertoires were generated with immunoSEQ multiplex PCR, while TCRdb's copy carries only in-frame clones and drops some. The sample has about 120,000 clones, more than 75% seen once. The sequenced material came from blood. The receptors shown here come from a man aged 60 to 75 in good health. CDR3s include the opening cysteine and the closing phenylalanine or tryptophan. A D gene is named only where the DNA matches it firmly. Size tells how often a clone was seen (once, few, many) or the class of an expanded clone, and some rows leave it out.

TRBV19,TRBD1,TRBJ2-2,.,TGTGCCAGTAGTATGGGGACAGGGGGCGTCACCGGGGAGCTGTTTTTT,CASSMGTGGVTGELFF
TRBV6-6,TRBD1,TRBJ1-1,once,TGTGCCAGCAGTTACCAGGGGGACACTGAAGCTTTCTTT,CASSYQGDTEAFF
TRBV6-5,TRBD1,TRBJ2-7,.,TGTGCCAGCAAGTCCGGGACAGGGCCCCACGAGCAGTACTTC,CASKSGTGPHEQYF
TRBV7-2,.,TRBJ1-3,.,TGTGCCAGCAGCTATCAGGGAAACACCATATATTTT,CASSYQGNTIYF
TRBV5-4,TRBD2,TRBJ2-3,.,TGTGCCAGCAGCTTGGTGGGCGGGGGGGCACGAGATACGCAGTATTTT,CASSLVGGGARDTQYF
TRBV5-4,TRBD2,TRBJ2-1,.,TGTGCCAGCAGCGTAGCGGGTACGTACAATGAGCAGTTCTTC,CASSVAGTYNEQFF
TRBV24-1,TRBD2,TRBJ2-3,.,TGTGCCACCAGTGATCCCGGGAGGGTGGGGGGTGCAGATACGCAGTATTTT,CATSDPGRVGGADTQYF
TRBV18,.,TRBJ2-5,.,TGTGCCAGCTCACCACCCGCGAAGACCCAGTACTTC,CASSPPAKTQYF
TRBV28,.,TRBJ2-1,.,TGTGCCAGCAGTTTTGGTTTCGCAGGGGTTTTGAGTGAGCAGTTCTTC,CASSFGFAGVLSEQFF
TRBV18,.,TRBJ1-5,.,TGTGCCAGCTCACCTACAGGGAACAGCAATCAGCCCCAGCATTTT,CASSPTGNSNQPQHF
TRBV19,TRBD2,TRBJ2-2,.,TGTGCCAGTAGTACGGCGGGACTAGCGGGGACCGCGAACACCGGGGAGCTGTTTTTT,CASSTAGLAGTANTGELFF
TRBV28,TRBD2,TRBJ2-5,.,TGTGCCAGCAGTTTACTACAAACGGGAGGGACCCAGTACTTC,CASSLLQTGGTQYF
TRBV20-1,.,TRBJ2-7,.,TGCAGTGCTAGTCCAGCCTCCTACGAGCAGTACTTC,CSASPASYEQYF
TRBV6-5,.,TRBJ2-1,.,TGTGCCAGCAGTTACTCGGCAGTCTCGCCCTACAATGAGCAGTTCTTC,CASSYSAVSPYNEQFF
TRBV4-3,TRBD2,TRBJ2-2,.,TGCGCCAGCAGCCAAGCTAGCGGGGGGTTCAACACCGGGGAGCTGTTTTTT,CASSQASGGFNTGELFF
TRBV15,.,TRBJ1-4,.,TGTGCCACCAGCAGAGATCTCGCTACTGAAAAACTGTTTTTT,CATSRDLATEKLFF
TRBV28,TRBD1,TRBJ1-5,.,TGTGCCAGCAGTTTTCCGGACAGGAGGAACGATCAGCCCCAGCATTTT,CASSFPDRRNDQPQHF
TRBV27,.,TRBJ1-1,few,TGTGCCAGCAGTCTGAGGGGATCCCAAGCTTTCTTT,CASSLRGSQAFF
TRBV29-1,.,TRBJ1-4,.,TGCAGCGTTGAATTGAGGAACCATGAAAAACTGTTTTTT,CSVELRNHEKLFF
TRBV24-1,.,TRBJ1-2,.,TGTGCCACCAGTGACCCACGGAGGGTAGGTGGCTACACCTTC,CATSDPRRVGGYTF
TRBV27,.,TRBJ1-3,.,TGTGCCAGCAGTTTAAGTGGGGCTGGAAACACCATATATTTT,CASSLSGAGNTIYF
TRBV4-3,TRBD1,TRBJ2-6,.,TGCGCCAGCAGCCAAGATCCTTTTACAGGGGGCTCCTTCTCTGGGGCCAACGTCCTGACTTTC,CASSQDPFTGGSFSGANVLTF
TRBV5-1,.,TRBJ1-5,.,TGCGCCAGCAGCTTGTATGCAGGAAGCAATCAGCCCCAGCATTTT,CASSLYAGSNQPQHF
TRBV6-5,TRBD2,TRBJ2-1,.,TGTGCCAGCAGAAAACGGAGCGGGGCAGGGAATGAGCAGTTCTTC,CASRKRSGAGNEQFF
TRBV28,TRBD1,TRBJ1-2,.,TGTGCCAGCAGTTTTGGGACAGGGAGACTCAGAGGTGGCTACACCTTC,CASSFGTGRLRGGYTF
TRBV10-2,.,TRBJ1-5,.,TGCGCCAGCAGTGCAGGACGGACCTATTTAGAAACTCAGCCCCAGCATTTT,CASSAGRTYLETQPQHF
TRBV7-9,.,TRBJ1-4,.,TGTGCCAGCAGCCCGGGGGCAACTAATGAAAAACTGTTTTTT,CASSPGATNEKLFF
TRBV7-2,.,TRBJ2-5,.,TGTGCCAGCAGCTTAGCCCCTGGCAGGGGAGGAGAGACCCAGTACTTC,CASSLAPGRGGETQYF
TRBV3-1/TRBV3-2,.,TRBJ2-7,.,TGTGCCAGCAGCCATATATCCTACGAGCAGTACTTC,CASSHISYEQYF
TRBV2,TRBD1,TRBJ1-5,.,TGTGCCAGCAGTGATGGGACAGGGGGCAATCAGCCCCAGCATTTT,CASSDGTGGNQPQHF
TRBV9,.,TRBJ2-7,.,TGTGCCAGCAGCGTAGCGACGGACTCCTACGAGCAGTACTTC,CASSVATDSYEQYF
TRBV21-1,.,TRBJ1-3,.,TGTGCCAGCAGCATAACCGGGACAGGACCTTGCTCTGGAAACACCATATATTTT,CASSITGTGPCSGNTIYF
TRBV5-1,.,TRBJ2-7,once,TGCGCCAGCAGCTTAGTAATACAGGGTAGCTCCTACGAGCAGTACTTC,CASSLVIQGSSYEQYF
TRBV27,.,TRBJ1-1,.,TGTGCCAGCAGCTTTGTGGGACGGTCTGAAGCTTTCTTT,CASSFVGRSEAFF
TRBV3-1/TRBV3-2,.,TRBJ2-2,.,TGTGCCAGCAGCCAAGGGTCTGCAGACACCGGGGAGCTGTTTTTT,CASSQGSADTGELFF
TRBV6-1,TRBD1,TRBJ1-1,.,TGTGCCAGCAGTGAAGCCTCAGGACAGGGGGCGCGGACTGAAGCTTTCTTT,CASSEASGQGARTEAFF
TRBV29-1,.,TRBJ1-4,.,TGCAGCGGAAGGGACATACATGAAAAACTGTTTTTT,CSGRDIHEKLFF
TRBV7-3,TRBD1,TRBJ1-1,.,TGTGCCAGCAGCATACAGGGGGGAGGTACTGAAGCTTTCTTT,CASSIQGGGTEAFF
TRBV5-1,TRBD1,TRBJ2-7,few,TGCGCCAGCAGCTTTACAGGGGGCCGTAGCGAGCAGTACTTC,CASSFTGGRSEQYF
TRBV6-1,.,TRBJ1-3,.,TGTGCCAGCAGTCCTCCCCACGGCTCTGGAAACACCATATATTTT,CASSPPHGSGNTIYF
TRBV7-2,.,TRBJ1-4,.,TGTGCCAGCAGCTTAGGCAGAGGGGGGACGACTAATGAAAAACTGTTTTTT,CASSLGRGGTTNEKLFF
TRBV7-2,.,TRBJ1-5,.,TGTGCCAGCAGCTTCGGCTCTTATAGCAATCAGCCCCAGCATTTT,CASSFGSYSNQPQHF
TRBV28,.,TRBJ2-7,.,TGTGCCAGCAGAAACAGGGTCGAGCAGTACTTC,CASRNRVEQYF
TRBV3-1/TRBV3-2,TRBD1,TRBJ2-1,.,TGTGCCAGCAGCGGGACAGTCAATGAGCAGTTCTTC,CASSGTVNEQFF